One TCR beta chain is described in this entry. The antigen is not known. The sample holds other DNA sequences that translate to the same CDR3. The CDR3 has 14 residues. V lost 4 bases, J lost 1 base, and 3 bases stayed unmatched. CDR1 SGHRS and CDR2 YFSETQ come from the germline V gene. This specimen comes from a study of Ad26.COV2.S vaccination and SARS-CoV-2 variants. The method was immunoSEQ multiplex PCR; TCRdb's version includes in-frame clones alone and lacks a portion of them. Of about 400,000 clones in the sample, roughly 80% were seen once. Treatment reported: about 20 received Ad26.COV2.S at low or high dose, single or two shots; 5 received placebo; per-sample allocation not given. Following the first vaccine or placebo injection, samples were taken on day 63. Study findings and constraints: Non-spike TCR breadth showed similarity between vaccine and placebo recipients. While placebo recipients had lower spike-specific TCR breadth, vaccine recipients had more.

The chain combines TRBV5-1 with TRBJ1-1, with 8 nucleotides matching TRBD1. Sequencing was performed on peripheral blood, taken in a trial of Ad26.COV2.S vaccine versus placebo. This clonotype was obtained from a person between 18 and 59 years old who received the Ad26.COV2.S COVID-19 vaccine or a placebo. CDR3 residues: CASSLQGGNTEAFF. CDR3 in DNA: TGCGCCAGCAGCCTACAGGGGGGGAACACTGAAGCTTTCTTT.